A single sample is the source of the 20 T cell receptor beta chains below, sequenced in a study of blood T cell repertoires in COVID-19. Profiled with immunoSEQ multiplex PCR; TCRdb holds only in-frame clones, not every one. The sample shows approximately 350,000 clones, about 88% of them seen only once. The sequencing input was peripheral blood. Receptors were obtained from a woman aged 60-75 years with COVID-19, enrolled during active disease.

A few counts support this clone. The chain employs TRBV5-1 and TRBJ1-2, with 11 bases fitting TRBD1. The CDR3 spans 14 residues. Germline-derived CDR1 and CDR2 are SGHRS and YFSETQ. The V segment lost 2 bases and the J segment 4 bases; nucleotides outside the gene matches: 1. DNA for the CDR3: TGCGCCAGCAGCTTCGGGACAGGGGGCTATGGCTACACCTTC. Its translation is CASSFGTGGYGYTF. The full variable domain, rest sourced from reference TRBV5-1 and TRBJ1-2, is KAGVTQTPRYLIKTRGQQVTLSCSPISGHRSVSWYQQTPGQGLQFLFEYFSETQRNKGNFPGRFSGRQFSNSRSEMNVSTLELGDSALYLCASSFGTGGYGYTFGSGTRLTVV.

V and J are TRBV19 and TRBJ2-7, with a weak D call TRBD1 (5 bases). V was pared by 4 bases and J by 2 bases, with 9 bases between. Germline-derived CDR1 and CDR2 are LNHDA and SQIVND (reference sequence). There are 13 residues in the CDR3. This CDR3 is CASSRGGPYEQYF. The CDR3 coding sequence is TGTGCCAGTAGTAGGGGCGGTCCCTACGAGCAGTACTTC.

The V gene is TRBV19, the J gene TRBJ2-7, with 11 bases that match TRBD1. Germline CDR1 and CDR2: LNHDA and SQIVND (reference sequence). The trim removed 6 bases at V and 2 bases at J, leaving 3 bases unmatched. The CDR3 contains 14 residues. DNA for the CDR3: TGTGCCAGTAGGGGGACAGGGGGAGCCTACGAGCAGTACTTC. Its protein is CASRGTGGAYEQYF.

V gene TRBV7-6 combines with J gene TRBJ2-2; no definite D call. CDR1 is SGHVS, CDR2 FNYEAQ, per germline. The CDR3 consists of 15 residues. The V end was cut by 4 bases, the J end by 7 bases, with 16 bases between. In DNA, the CDR3 is TGTGCCAGCAGCTCTGGCACGGGTACGAACGGGGAGCTGTTTTTT. It translates to CASSSGTGTNGELFF.

This sequence joins TRBV7-8 and TRBJ2-7; 8 nucleotides align to TRBD1. The V gene end was trimmed by 5 bases and the J gene end by 5 bases; junction bases not matched to a gene: 11. This CDR3 is built from 15 residues. The V gene's germline CDR1 is SGHVS and CDR2 FQNEAQ. CDR3 nucleotide sequence: TGTGCCAGCAGCAACCACAGGGGGGCCCCCGACGAGCAGTACTTC. Its protein is CASSNHRGAPDEQYF.

The genes are TRBV29-1 and TRBJ1-5, with 7 bases aligning to TRBD1. This CDR3 region has 14 residues. Germline loops: CDR1 SQVTM, CDR2 ANQGSEA. V shed 6 bases, J shed 0 bases, and the junction held 5 bases outside the gene matches. The DNA for the CDR3 is TGCAGCGTAGGAGGGACAGTTAGCAATCAGCCCCAGCATTTT. It translates to CSVGGTVSNQPQHF.

The chain employs TRBV24-1 and TRBJ2-2; 7 bases line up with TRBD2. V shed 3 bases, J shed 6 bases, and the junction held 3 bases outside the gene matches. Per germline, CDR1 KGHDR and CDR2 SFDVKD. The CDR3 contains 14 residues. CDR3 protein: CATSDPRGAGELFF. CDR3 DNA: TGTGCCACCAGTGATCCTCGGGGGGCCGGGGAGCTGTTTTTT.

V usage is TRBV24-1 and J usage is TRBJ1-5; the D gene is possibly TRBD1 (5 bases). Germline V gene sequence: CDR1 KGHDR, CDR2 SFDVKD. V lost 3 bases to trimming and J lost 3 bases, with 14 bases between them. The CDR3 length is 16 residues. The CDR3 DNA is TGTGCCACCAGTGATCCCCGGGGGGACCTCAATCAGCCCCAGCATTTT. Translated, it gives CATSDPRGDLNQPQHF.

The J gene is TRBJ2-4, the V gene TRBV30; D is perhaps TRBD1 (5 bases). The CDR3 is made up of 14 amino acids. The germline V gene encodes CDR1 GTSNPN and CDR2 SVGIG (reference sequence). With 1 base removed from V and 8 bases from J, the gap between germline ends came to 15 bases. For the CDR3, the DNA is TGTGCCTGGAGTGAGGGGCTGATTTTGGACATTCAGTACTTC. Protein product: CAWSEGLILDIQYF.

The chain's CDR3 is CASSLGTGSYEQYF. The CDR3 DNA reads as TGTGCCAGCAGCCTTGGAACAGGGTCCTACGAGCAGTACTTC. The gene calls are TRBV6-5 and TRBJ2-7; D perhaps matches TRBD1 (6 bases). There are 14 residues in the CDR3. The germline V gene has CDR1 MNHEY and CDR2 SVGAGI. Trimming stripped 6 bases from V and 1 base from J, with 13 bases between.

Comment on this clone: Other nucleotide sequences from this sample produce the same CDR3. The chain is built from TRBV5-1 and TRBJ2-5, with 12 bases aligning to TRBD2. V lost 4 bases to trimming and J lost 1 base; unmatched junction nucleotides: 5. Per the germline V gene, CDR1 is SGHRS and CDR2 is YFSETQ. This CDR3 has 16 amino acids. The CDR3 nucleotides read TGCGCCAGCAGCCCCGGACTAGCGGGACTCCAAGAGACCCAGTACTTC. Translated: CASSPGLAGLQETQYF.

The CDR3: CAWSEGDSGHSEQFF. CDR3 sequence (DNA): TGTGCCTGGAGTGAAGGGGACTCCGGACACAGTGAGCAGTTCTTC. The chain recombines TRBV30 with TRBJ2-1; maybe TRBD2 (6 bases). This CDR3 has 15 amino acids. Germline loops: CDR1 GTSNPN, CDR2 SVGIG (reference sequence). V was shortened by 1 base and J by 9 bases, with 19 bases between the two germline ends.

The chain uses TRBV7-9 and TRBJ1-1; possibly TRBD1 for D (6 bases). Trimming stripped 8 bases from V and 0 bases from J, with 13 bases between. The CDR3 covers 14 residues. Germline values: CDR1 SEHNR, CDR2 FQNEAQ (reference sequence). The CDR3 reads CASYYRDMNTEAFF. As DNA, the CDR3 is TGTGCCAGCTACTACAGGGACATGAACACTGAAGCTTTCTTT.

V is TRBV5-1 and J is TRBJ1-1; 7 bases fit TRBD1. The CDR3 is 15 amino acids. The V gene's germline CDR1 is SGHRS and CDR2 YFSETQ. After removal of 2 bases from V and 6 bases from J, the junction contained 10 bases not matched to a gene. CDR3 sequence (DNA): TGCGCCAGCAGCTTTACAGGGGTGAGGTCGGCTGAAGCTTTCTTT. This translates into CASSFTGVRSAEAFF.

The chain links TRBV18 to TRBJ1-4; 7 bases are a match to TRBD1. The CDR3 extends over 14 amino acids. The germline V gene encodes CDR1 KGHSH and CDR2 LQKENI. V lost 0 bases, J lost 7 bases, and 2 bases stayed unmatched. In DNA, the CDR3 is TGTGCCAGCTCACCACCGGGACAGATTGAAAAACTGTTTTTT. It encodes CASSPPGQIEKLFF.

V and J are TRBV9 and TRBJ2-7; D is perhaps TRBD2 (7 bases). Germline V lookup: CDR1 SGDLS, CDR2 YYNGEE. The CDR3 contains 14 residues. V dropped 0 bases and J dropped 5 bases, with 12 bases sitting between them. CDR3 in amino acids: CASSVEGGIHEQYF. DNA for the CDR3: TGTGCCAGCAGCGTAGAGGGGGGGATCCACGAGCAGTACTTC.

The chain has TRBV13 and TRBJ2-5, with D unresolved. Germline V gene sequence: CDR1 PRHDT, CDR2 FYEKMQ (reference sequence). The CDR3 has 14 amino acids. V shed 0 bases and J shed 6 bases, with 11 bases lying between them. The CDR3 sequence: CASSLGLSMKTQYF. CDR3 coding DNA: TGTGCCAGCAGCTTAGGCCTTAGCATGAAGACCCAGTACTTC.

This rearrangement joins TRBV5-6 to TRBJ1-5; 10 bases agree with TRBD1. The CDR3 covers 15 residues. V was pared by 4 bases and J by 5 bases, with 6 bases of the junction left unmatched. The germline V gene has CDR1 SGHDT and CDR2 YYEEEE. The CDR3: CASSARDRGDQPQHF. In DNA, the CDR3 is TGTGCCAGCAGCGCGCGGGACAGGGGTGATCAGCCCCAGCATTTT.

The rearrangement links TRBV29-1 to TRBJ2-5, with 8 bases matching TRBD2. Per germline, CDR1 SQVTM and CDR2 ANQGSEA. The ends lost 6 bases at V and 3 bases at J; junction bases unmatched: 6. The CDR3 is 13 amino acids. CDR3 protein: CSVFTGGEETQYF. CDR3 coding DNA: TGCAGCGTCTTTACCGGGGGGGAAGAGACCCAGTACTTC. The variable domain in full, with the rest retrieved from reference TRBV29-1 and TRBJ2-5, is SAVISQKPSRDICQRGTSLTIQCQVDSQVTMMFWYRQQPGQSLTLIATANQGSEATYESGFVIDKFPISRPNLTFSTLTVSNMSPEDSSIYLCSVFTGGEETQYFGPGTRLLVL.

The V gene is TRBV9, the J gene TRBJ1-2, with D possibly being TRBD1 (6 bases). From germline, CDR1 is SGDLS and CDR2 YYNGEE. The CDR3 spans 15 residues. The V end lost 3 bases, the J end lost 4 bases, and 16 bases lay between the germline ends. The CDR3 DNA sequence: TGTGCCAGCAGCGAAGGGGGGGCGCAAGTCTATGGCTACACCTTC. Translated, it gives CASSEGGAQVYGYTF.